A single sample gave rise to the 9 T cell receptor beta chains below, sequenced in a study of cytomegalovirus exposure and HLA in healthy donors. The PCR was carried out with 60 Vbeta primers and 13 Jbeta primers. The method was immunoSEQ multiplex PCR; TCRdb's version includes in-frame clones alone and lacks a portion of them. In the table there are around 200,000 clones, approximately 88% of which are singletons. The sample comprised PBMCs. The receptors here all came from a woman aged 45-65 years in good health and CMV-seropositive.

The CDR3 sequence: CATTINTGNTEAFF. The CDR3 DNA sequence: TGTGCCACCACGATTAATACAGGGAACACTGAAGCTTTCTTT. The chain combines TRBV25-1 with TRBJ1-1; possibly TRBD1 for D (5 bases). Trimming shortened V by 10 bases and J by 1 base, and 16 bases separated the two germline ends. CDR3 length: 14 amino acids. CDR1 is MGHDK, CDR2 SYGVNS, per germline.

This clone occurred once. V gene TRBV6-1 combines with J gene TRBJ2-7, with TRBD1 identical over 7 bases. This CDR3 has 15 residues. Trimming removed 5 bases from V and 4 bases from J; junction bases left unmatched: 11. Germline V CDR1 and CDR2: MNHNS, SASEGT. CDR3 nucleotides: TGTGCCAGCAGTCCCCAAGGGACAGTGAAATACGAGCAGTACTTC. It codes for CASSPQGTVKYEQYF.

This clone was counted only a few times. The V gene is TRBV6-1, the J gene TRBJ2-3; 7 bases match TRBD2. The CDR3 has 14 amino acids. V was clipped by 1 base and J by 11 bases; unmatched bases: 9. Germline CDR1 MNHNS, CDR2 SASEGT. The CDR3 loop is CASSEEVTSRLQYF. The CDR3 coding sequence is TGTGCCAGCAGTGAAGAAGTGACTAGCCGTCTGCAGTATTTT.

This chain joins TRBV4-1 and TRBJ1-2, with D perhaps TRBD1 (5 bases). The CDR3 length is 17 residues. Germline CDR1 reads MGHRA; CDR2 reads YSYEKL. The ends were cut back, 4 bases at V and 2 bases at J, with 20 bases in the middle. The CDR3 DNA reads as TGCGCCAGCAGCCCTTTCAGGGCGGAAGGCACCAACTATGGCTACACCTTC. Protein product: CASSPFRAEGTNYGYTF.

V and J are TRBV19 and TRBJ1-1; D is unresolved. CDR3 length: 13 amino acids. V dropped 2 bases and J dropped 0 bases, with 4 bases sitting between them. Germline assignment: CDR1 LNHDA and CDR2 SQIVND (reference sequence). CDR3 region: CASSILVNTEAFF. The CDR3 DNA reads as TGTGCCAGTAGTATATTAGTGAACACTGAAGCTTTCTTT.

V usage is TRBV6-5 and J usage is TRBJ2-5; weak D call: TRBD2 (5 bases). The J call may be incorrect, as the DNA end agrees better with TRBJ2-7. The CDR3 extends over 15 amino acids. From germline, CDR1 is MNHEY and CDR2 SVGAGI. The CDR3 reads CASSYSGRPGFEQYF. CDR3 DNA: TGTGCCAGCAGTTACTCGGGCAGGCCGGGATTCGAGCAGTACTTC.

The chain combines TRBV18 with TRBJ1-1; D is possibly TRBD1 (5 bases). Germline V lookup: CDR1 KGHSH, CDR2 LQKENI. This CDR3 spans 13 amino acids. Trimming took off 4 bases at V and 7 bases at J, with 13 bases between the two ends. Here the CDR3 reads CASSQGLVGEAFF. CDR3 nucleotides: TGTGCCAGCTCACAGGGGTTAGTGGGTGAAGCTTTCTTT.

The chain links TRBV21-1 to TRBJ2-1; the table's D call, TRBD2, has no DNA check behind it. TRBV21-1 is recorded as a pseudogene. This CDR3 comprises 15 residues. The CDR3 nucleotides read TGTGCCAGCATCCATAGCGGGGGGGCGTCTAATGAGCAGTTCTTC. This sequence encodes CASIHSGGASNEQFF.

Remarks on this clone: The junction departs from germline at one end; a sequencing error may be responsible. The CDR3 region is CSVEGDRDEQFF. CDR3 sequence (DNA): TGCAGCGTCGAAGGGGACAGGGATGAGCAGTTCTTC. The chain combines TRBV29-1 with TRBJ2-1; 9 bases match TRBD1. The CDR3 has 12 amino acids. The germline V gene has CDR1 SQVTM and CDR2 ANQGSEA.